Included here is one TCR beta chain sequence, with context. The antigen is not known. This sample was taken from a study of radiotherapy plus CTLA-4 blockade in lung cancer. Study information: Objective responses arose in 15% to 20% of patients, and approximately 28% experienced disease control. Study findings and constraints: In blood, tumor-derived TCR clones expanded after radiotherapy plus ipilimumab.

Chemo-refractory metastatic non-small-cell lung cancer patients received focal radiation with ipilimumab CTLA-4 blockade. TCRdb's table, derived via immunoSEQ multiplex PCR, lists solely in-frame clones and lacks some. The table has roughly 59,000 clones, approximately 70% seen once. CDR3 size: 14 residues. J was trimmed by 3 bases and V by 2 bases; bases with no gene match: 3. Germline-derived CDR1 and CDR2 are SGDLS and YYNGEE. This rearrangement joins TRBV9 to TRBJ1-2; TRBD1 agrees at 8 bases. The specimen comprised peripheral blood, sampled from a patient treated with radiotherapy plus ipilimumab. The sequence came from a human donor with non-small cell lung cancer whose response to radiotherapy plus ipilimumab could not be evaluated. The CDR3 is CASSVGQGDYGYTF. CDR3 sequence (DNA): TGTGCCAGCAGCGTCGGACAGGGTGACTATGGCTACACCTTC. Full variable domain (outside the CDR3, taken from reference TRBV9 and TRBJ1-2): DSGVTQTPKHLITATGQRVTLRCSPRSGDLSVYWYQQSLDQGLQFLIQYYNGEERAKGNILERFSAQQFPDLHSELNLSSLELGDSALYFCASSVGQGDYGYTFGSGTRLTVV.